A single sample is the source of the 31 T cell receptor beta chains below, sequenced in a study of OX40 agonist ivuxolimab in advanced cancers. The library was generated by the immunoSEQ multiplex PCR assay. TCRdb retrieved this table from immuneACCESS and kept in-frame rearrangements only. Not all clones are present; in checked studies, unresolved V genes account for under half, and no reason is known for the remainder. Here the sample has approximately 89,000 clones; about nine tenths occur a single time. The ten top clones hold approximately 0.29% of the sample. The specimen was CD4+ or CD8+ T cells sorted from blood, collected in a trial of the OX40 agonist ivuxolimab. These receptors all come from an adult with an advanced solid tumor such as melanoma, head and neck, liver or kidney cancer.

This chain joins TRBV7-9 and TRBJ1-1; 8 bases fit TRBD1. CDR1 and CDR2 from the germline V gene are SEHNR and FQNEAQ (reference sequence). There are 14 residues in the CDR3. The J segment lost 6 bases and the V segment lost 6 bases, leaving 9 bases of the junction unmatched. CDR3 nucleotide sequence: TGTGCCAGCAGTCCTAACAGGGGACAGGCTGAAGCTTTCTTT. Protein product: CASSPNRGQAEAFF. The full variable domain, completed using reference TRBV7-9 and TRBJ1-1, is DTGVSQNPRHKITKRGQNVTFRCDPISEHNRLYWYRQTLGQGPEFLTYFQNEAQLEKSRLLSDRFSAERPKGSFSTLEIQRTEQGDSAMYLCASSPNRGQAEAFFGQGTRLTVV.

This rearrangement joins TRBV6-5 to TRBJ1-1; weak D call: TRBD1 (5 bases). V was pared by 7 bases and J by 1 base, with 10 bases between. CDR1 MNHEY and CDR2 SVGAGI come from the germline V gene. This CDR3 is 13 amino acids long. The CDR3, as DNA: TGTGCCAGCAAGCGGGGGGAGAACACTGAAGCTTTCTTT. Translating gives CASKRGENTEAFF.

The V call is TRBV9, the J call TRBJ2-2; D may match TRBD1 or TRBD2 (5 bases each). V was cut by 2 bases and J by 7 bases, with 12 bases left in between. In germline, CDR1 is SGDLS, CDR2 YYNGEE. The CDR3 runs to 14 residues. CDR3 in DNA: TGTGCCAGCAGCGTGACCGGGGCAGGCGGGGAGCTGTTTTTT. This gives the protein CASSVTGAGGELFF.

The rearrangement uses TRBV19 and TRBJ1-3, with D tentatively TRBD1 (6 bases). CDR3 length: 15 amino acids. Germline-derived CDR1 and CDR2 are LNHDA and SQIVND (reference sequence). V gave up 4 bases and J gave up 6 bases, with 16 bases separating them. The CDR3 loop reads CASSTPGKGENTIYF. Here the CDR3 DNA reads TGTGCCAGTAGTACCCCAGGGAAGGGGGAAAACACCATATATTTT. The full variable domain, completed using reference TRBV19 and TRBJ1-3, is DGGITQSPKYLFRKEGQNVTLSCEQNLNHDAMYWYRQDPGQGLRLIYYSQIVNDFQKGDIAEGYSVSREKKESFPLTVTSAQKNPTAFYLCASSTPGKGENTIYFGEGSWLTVV.

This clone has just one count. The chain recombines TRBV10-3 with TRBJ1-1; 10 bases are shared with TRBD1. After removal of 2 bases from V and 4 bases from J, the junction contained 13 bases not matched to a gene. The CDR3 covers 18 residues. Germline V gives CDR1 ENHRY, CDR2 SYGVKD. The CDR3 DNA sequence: TGTGCCATCAGTGAGAAGGTGTGGGACAGGGGTTCCGGCACTGAAGCTTTCTTT. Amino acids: CAISEKVWDRGSGTEAFF.

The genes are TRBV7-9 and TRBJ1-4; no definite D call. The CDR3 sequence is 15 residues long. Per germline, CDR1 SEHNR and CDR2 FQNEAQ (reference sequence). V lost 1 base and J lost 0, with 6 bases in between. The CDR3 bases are TGTGCCAGCAGCTTAGATCAGACAACTAATGAAAAACTGTTTTTT. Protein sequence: CASSLDQTTNEKLFF.

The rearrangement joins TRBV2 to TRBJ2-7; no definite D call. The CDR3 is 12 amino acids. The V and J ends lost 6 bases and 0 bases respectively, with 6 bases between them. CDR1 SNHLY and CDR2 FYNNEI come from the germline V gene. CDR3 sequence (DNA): TGTGCCAGCAGGATGAGCTCCTACGAGCAGTACTTC. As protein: CASRMSSYEQYF.

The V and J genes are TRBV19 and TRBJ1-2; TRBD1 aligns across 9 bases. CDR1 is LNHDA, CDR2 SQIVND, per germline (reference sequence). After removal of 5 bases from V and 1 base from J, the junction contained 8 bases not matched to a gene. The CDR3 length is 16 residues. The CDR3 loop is CASSATGQGVNYGYTF. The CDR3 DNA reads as TGTGCCAGTAGTGCCACGGGACAGGGAGTTAACTATGGCTACACCTTC.

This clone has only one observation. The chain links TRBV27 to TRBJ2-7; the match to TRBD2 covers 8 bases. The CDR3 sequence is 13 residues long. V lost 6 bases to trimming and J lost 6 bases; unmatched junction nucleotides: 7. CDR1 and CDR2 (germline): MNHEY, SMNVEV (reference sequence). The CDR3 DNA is TGTGCCAGCAGGAAGACTAGCGCCTCCGAGCAGTACTTC. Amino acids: CASRKTSASEQYF.

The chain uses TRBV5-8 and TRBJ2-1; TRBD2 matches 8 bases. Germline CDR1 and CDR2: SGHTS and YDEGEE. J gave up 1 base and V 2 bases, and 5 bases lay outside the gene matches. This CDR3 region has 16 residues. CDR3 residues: CASSFGERESYNEQFF. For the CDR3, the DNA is TGTGCCAGCAGCTTTGGAGAGCGGGAGTCCTACAATGAGCAGTTCTTC.

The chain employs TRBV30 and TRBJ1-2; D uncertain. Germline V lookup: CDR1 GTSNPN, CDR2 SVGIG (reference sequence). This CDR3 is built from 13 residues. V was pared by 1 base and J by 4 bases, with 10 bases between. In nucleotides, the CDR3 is TGTGCCTGGAGTGGCGGTAGTGGCTATGGCTACACCTTC. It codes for CAWSGGSGYGYTF.

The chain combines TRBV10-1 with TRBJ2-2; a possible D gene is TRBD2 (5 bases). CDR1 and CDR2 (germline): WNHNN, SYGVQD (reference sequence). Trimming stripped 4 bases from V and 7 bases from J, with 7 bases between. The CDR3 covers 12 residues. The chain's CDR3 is CASSGGVGELFF. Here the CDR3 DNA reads TGCGCCAGCAGTGGGGGAGTCGGGGAGCTGTTTTTT.

CDR3 nucleotide sequence: TGTGCCAGCAGTTTAACCGGGGGGGCACGGGATGAGCAGTTCTTC. It yields the protein CASSLTGGARDEQFF. The chain combines TRBV28 with TRBJ2-1; TRBD2 agrees at 8 bases. Per the germline V gene, CDR1 is MDHEN and CDR2 is SYDVKM. V was clipped by 2 bases and J by 8 bases; unmatched bases: 8. This CDR3 has 15 amino acids. The whole variable domain, filled in from reference TRBV28 and TRBJ2-1, reads DVKVTQSSRYLVKRTGEKVFLECVQDMDHENMFWYRQDPGLGLRLIYFSYDVKMKEKGDIPEGYSVSREKKERFSLILESASTNQTSMYLCASSLTGGARDEQFFGPGTRLTVL.

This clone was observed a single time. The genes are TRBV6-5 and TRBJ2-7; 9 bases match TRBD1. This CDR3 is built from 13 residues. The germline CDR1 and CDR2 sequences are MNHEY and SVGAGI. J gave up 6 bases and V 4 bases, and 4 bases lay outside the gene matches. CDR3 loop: CASSSPGQGEQYF. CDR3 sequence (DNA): TGTGCCAGCAGTTCCCCGGGACAGGGCGAGCAGTACTTC.

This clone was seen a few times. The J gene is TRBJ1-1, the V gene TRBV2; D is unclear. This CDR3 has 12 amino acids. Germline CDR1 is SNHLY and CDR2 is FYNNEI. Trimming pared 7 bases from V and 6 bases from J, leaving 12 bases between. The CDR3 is CASTLGRPEAFF. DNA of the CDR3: TGTGCCAGCACTTTAGGGAGGCCTGAAGCTTTCTTT. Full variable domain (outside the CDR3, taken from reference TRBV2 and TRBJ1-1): EPEVTQTPSHQVTQMGQEVILRCVPISNHLYFYWYRQILGQKVEFLVSFYNNEISEKSEIFDDQFSVERPDGSNFTLKIRSTKLEDSAMYFCASTLGRPEAFFGQGTRLTVV.

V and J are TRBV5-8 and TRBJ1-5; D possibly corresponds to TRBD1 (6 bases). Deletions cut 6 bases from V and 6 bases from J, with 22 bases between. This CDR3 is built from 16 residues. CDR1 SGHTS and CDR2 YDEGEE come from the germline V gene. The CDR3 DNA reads TGTGCCAGCACCAAACCCAGACAGGTAATTGGTCAGCCCCAGCATTTT. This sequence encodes CASTKPRQVIGQPQHF.

DNA for the CDR3: TGCAGCGAGGTGACGGGGACTGAAGCTTTCTTT. Translation gives CSEVTGTEAFF. The chain has TRBV29-1 and TRBJ1-1; no clear D gene. The CDR3 spans 11 residues. Germline loops: CDR1 SQVTM, CDR2 ANQGSEA. Trimming took off 7 bases at V and 5 bases at J, with 11 bases between the two ends.

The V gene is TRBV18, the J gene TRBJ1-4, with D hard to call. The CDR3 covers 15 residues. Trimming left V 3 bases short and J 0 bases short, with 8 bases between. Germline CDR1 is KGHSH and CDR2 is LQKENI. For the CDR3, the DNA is TGTGCCAGCTCACCGGACGGCGCAACTAATGAAAAACTGTTTTTT. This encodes CASSPDGATNEKLFF.

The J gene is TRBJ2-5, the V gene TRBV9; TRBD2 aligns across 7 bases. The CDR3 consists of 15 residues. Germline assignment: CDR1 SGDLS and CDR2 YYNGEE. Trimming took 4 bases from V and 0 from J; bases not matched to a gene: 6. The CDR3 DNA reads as TGTGCCAGCAGCCCTCTTGCGGGGGACCAAGAGACCCAGTACTTC. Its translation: CASSPLAGDQETQYF.

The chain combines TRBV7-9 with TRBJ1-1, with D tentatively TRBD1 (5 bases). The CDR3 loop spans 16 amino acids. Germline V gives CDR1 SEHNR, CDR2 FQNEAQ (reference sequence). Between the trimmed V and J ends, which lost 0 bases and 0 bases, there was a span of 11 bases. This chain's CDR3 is CASSLAGPGMNTEAFF. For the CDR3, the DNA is TGTGCCAGCAGCTTAGCGGGGCCAGGGATGAACACTGAAGCTTTCTTT.

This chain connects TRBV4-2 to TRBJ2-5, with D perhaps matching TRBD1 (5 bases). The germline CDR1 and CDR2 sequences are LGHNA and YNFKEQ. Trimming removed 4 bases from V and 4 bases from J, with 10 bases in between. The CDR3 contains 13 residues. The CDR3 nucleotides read TGTGCCAGCAGCCCCCGGCAGGGAGAGACCCAGTACTTC. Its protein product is CASSPRQGETQYF.

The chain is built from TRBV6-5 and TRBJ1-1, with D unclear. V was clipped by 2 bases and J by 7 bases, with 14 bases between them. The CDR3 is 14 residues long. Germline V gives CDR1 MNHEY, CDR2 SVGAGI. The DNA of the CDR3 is TGTGCCAGCAGTTACCCGCGTTGGGGAATTGAAGCTTTCTTT. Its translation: CASSYPRWGIEAFF.

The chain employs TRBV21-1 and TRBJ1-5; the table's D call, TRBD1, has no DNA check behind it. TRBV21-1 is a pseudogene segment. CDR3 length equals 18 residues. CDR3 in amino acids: CASRLEAGGSGSNQPQHF. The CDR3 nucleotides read TGTGCCAGCAGACTCGAGGCAGGGGGATCAGGAAGCAATCAGCCCCAGCATTTT.

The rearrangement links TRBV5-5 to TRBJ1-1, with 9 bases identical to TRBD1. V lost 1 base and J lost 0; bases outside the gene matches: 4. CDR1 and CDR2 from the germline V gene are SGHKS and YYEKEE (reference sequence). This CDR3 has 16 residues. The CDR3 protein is CASSLTGGPMNTEAFF. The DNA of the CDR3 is TGTGCCAGCAGCTTGACAGGGGGCCCTATGAACACTGAAGCTTTCTTT.

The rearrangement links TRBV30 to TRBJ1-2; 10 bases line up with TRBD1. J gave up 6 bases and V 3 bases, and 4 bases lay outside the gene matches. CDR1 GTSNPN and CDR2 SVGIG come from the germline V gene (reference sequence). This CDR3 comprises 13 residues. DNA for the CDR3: TGTGCCTGGAGCATTGGACAGGGGGATGGCTACACCTTC. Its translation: CAWSIGQGDGYTF.

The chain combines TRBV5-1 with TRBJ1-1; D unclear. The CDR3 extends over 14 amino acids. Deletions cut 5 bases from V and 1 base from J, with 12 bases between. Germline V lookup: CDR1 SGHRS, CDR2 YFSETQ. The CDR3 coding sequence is TGCGCCAGCAGTAGCGGGGAAAGGAACACTGAAGCTTTCTTT. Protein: CASSSGERNTEAFF. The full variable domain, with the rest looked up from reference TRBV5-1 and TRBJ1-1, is KAGVTQTPRYLIKTRGQQVTLSCSPISGHRSVSWYQQTPGQGLQFLFEYFSETQRNKGNFPGRFSGRQFSNSRSEMNVSTLELGDSALYLCASSSGERNTEAFFGQGTRLTVV.

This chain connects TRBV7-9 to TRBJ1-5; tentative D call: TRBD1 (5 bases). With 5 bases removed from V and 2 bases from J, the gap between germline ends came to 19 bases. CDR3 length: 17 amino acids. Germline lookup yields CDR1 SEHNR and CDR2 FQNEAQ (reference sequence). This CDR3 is CASSHPPGQSGNQPQHF. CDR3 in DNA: TGTGCCAGCAGCCATCCCCCGGGGCAGAGCGGCAATCAGCCCCAGCATTTT. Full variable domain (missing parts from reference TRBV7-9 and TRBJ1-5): DTGVSQNPRHKITKRGQNVTFRCDPISEHNRLYWYRQTLGQGPEFLTYFQNEAQLEKSRLLSDRFSAERPKGSFSTLEIQRTEQGDSAMYLCASSHPPGQSGNQPQHFGDGTRLSIL.

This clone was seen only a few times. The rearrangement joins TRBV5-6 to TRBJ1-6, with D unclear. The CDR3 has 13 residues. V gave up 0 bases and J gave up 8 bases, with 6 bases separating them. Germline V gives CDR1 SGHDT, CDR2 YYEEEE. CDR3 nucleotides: TGTGCCAGCAGCTTGGTACGGGATTCACCCCTCCACTTT. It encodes CASSLVRDSPLHF.

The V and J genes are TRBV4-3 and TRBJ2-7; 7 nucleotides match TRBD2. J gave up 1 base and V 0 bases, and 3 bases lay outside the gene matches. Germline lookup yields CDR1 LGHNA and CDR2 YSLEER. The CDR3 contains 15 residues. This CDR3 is CASSQDVGGSYEQYF. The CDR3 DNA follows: TGCGCCAGCAGCCAAGATGTGGGAGGGTCCTACGAGCAGTACTTC.

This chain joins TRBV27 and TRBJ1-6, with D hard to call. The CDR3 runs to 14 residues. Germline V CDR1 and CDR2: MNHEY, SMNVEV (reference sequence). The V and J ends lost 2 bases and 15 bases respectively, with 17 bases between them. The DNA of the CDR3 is TGTGCCAGCAGTTTAATGAGTCAGGTGATTTTCCTCCACTTT. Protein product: CASSLMSQVIFLHF.

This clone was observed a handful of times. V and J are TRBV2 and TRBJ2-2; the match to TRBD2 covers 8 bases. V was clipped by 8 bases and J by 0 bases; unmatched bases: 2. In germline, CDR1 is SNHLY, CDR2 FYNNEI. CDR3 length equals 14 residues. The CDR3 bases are TGTGCCAGCCAAGCGGGGGCGAACACCGGGGAGCTGTTTTTT. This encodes CASQAGANTGELFF.